The 6 T cell receptor beta chains below were found in one sample sequenced in a study of blood T cell repertoires in COVID-19 (dated by TCRdb to about 2020). The library was built by means of the immunoSEQ multiplex PCR assay. Here the immuneACCESS table is served through TCRdb, limited to in-frame sequences with V and J called. Missing clones are a known gap in these copies; in checked studies unresolved V genes cover under half, and the rest lacks a known reason. The sample table records 250,000 or so clones; approximately 89% of these occur just once. Just under 9% of the sample comes from the top ten. Sequenced: peripheral blood. These receptors all come from a man aged 40-55 years with active or convalescent COVID-19.

CDR3 in DNA: TGTGCCTGGAGTCCACAATACCCCAATCAGCCCCAGCATTTT. Translating gives CAWSPQYPNQPQHF. The chain combines TRBV30 with TRBJ1-5; D not resolved. In germline, CDR1 is GTSNPN, CDR2 SVGIG (reference sequence). The CDR3 totals 14 residues. V lost 2 bases and J lost 3, with 11 bases in between.

The chain combines TRBV18 with TRBJ1-2; D unclear. Deletions cut 3 bases from V and 8 bases from J, with 13 bases between. There are 13 residues in the CDR3. The germline V gene has CDR1 KGHSH and CDR2 LQKENI. The CDR3 DNA is TGTGCCAGCTCACCCACAGAGCAGAGAGGCTACACCTTC. This encodes CASSPTEQRGYTF.

This rearrangement joins TRBV7-9 to TRBJ1-2, with D unresolved. Germline CDR1 and CDR2: SEHNR and FQNEAQ (reference sequence). This CDR3 contains 14 residues. V gave up 8 bases and J gave up 5 bases, with 18 bases separating them. CDR3 DNA: TGTGCCAGCCCCCTCCTATTCGACTCGTATGGCTACACCTTC. As protein: CASPLLFDSYGYTF. Together with reference TRBV7-9 and TRBJ1-2, the CDR3 gives the full variable domain: DTGVSQNPRHKITKRGQNVTFRCDPISEHNRLYWYRQTLGQGPEFLTYFQNEAQLEKSRLLSDRFSAERPKGSFSTLEIQRTEQGDSAMYLCASPLLFDSYGYTFGSGTRLTVV.

This clone was seen only a few times. V usage is TRBV19 and J usage is TRBJ1-3, with D unclear. The CDR3 has 13 amino acids. Germline-derived CDR1 and CDR2 are LNHDA and SQIVND (reference sequence). V lost 7 bases to trimming and J lost 2 bases, with 9 bases between them. For the CDR3, the DNA is TGTGCCAGTAAGCAGGCCGCTGGAAACACCATATATTTT. Translated, it gives CASKQAAGNTIYF.

This sequence joins TRBV10-3 and TRBJ1-4; 10 bases are shared with TRBD1. Germline V gene data show CDR1 as ENHRY and CDR2 as SYGVKD. The V segment lost 0 bases and the J segment 6 bases; nucleotides outside the gene matches: 7. The CDR3 runs to 17 residues. In DNA form, the CDR3 reads TGTGCCATCAGTGAGTCGCCCCGACAGGGGGCGGATGAAAAACTGTTTTTT. This codes for CAISESPRQGADEKLFF.

The chain is built from TRBV18 and TRBJ2-1, with 10 bases fitting TRBD2. V lost 5 bases to trimming and J lost 8 bases; unmatched junction nucleotides: 18. CDR3 length: 18 amino acids. Germline loops: CDR1 KGHSH, CDR2 LQKENI. This chain's CDR3 is CASSTDTATSGAGDEQFF. CDR3 bases: TGTGCCAGCTCAACAGACACCGCAACTAGCGGGGCCGGAGATGAGCAGTTCTTC.